The sequence of this T cell receptor beta chain was determined in a study of blood T cells in healthy people across ages. Note on this clonotype: Its target is unknown. A read error may account for a junction end that differs from germline.

Looked up from germline, CDR1 is MDHEN and CDR2 is SYDVKM. The CDR3 totals 12 residues. Broader study findings: Relative to aged donors, long-lived donors carried more naive CD4+ cells and displayed higher diversity.

Combining a sample-barcoded 5' primer with a J-beta primer mix, a second PCR ran for roughly 7 to 12 cycles. TCRdb passed the 5' RACE reads through MiXCR, listing each CDR3 protein once. The sample lists just over 1 million distinct CDR3 sequences, under 45% seen once, with over 15% in the top ten. This rearrangement joins TRBV28 to TRBJ2-3; no definite D call. Specimen: blood. This sequence originates from a woman aged 55-75 years in good health. DNA for the CDR3: TGTGCCAGCAGTGTCTTCACAGATGCGCAGTATTTT. It codes for CASSVFTDAQYF.